The source of this T cell receptor beta chain is a study of cytomegalovirus exposure and HLA in healthy donors. Study-level points and caveats: Earlier analysis yielded a pattern in which most TCR beta V segments were productive about 90% or about 30% of the time. In a later analysis, the majority of CMV-associated beta chains seemingly showed HLA restriction.

In the case of this clone: The antigen remains undetermined.

The CDR3 contains 15 residues. CDR1 is SGHNT and CDR2 is YYREEE in the germline V gene (reference sequence). Trimming took 0 bases from V and 3 from J, leaving 7 bases between them. PCR primers comprised 60 Vbeta and 13 Jbeta primers. TCRdb's copy holds only in-frame clones and misses some; the assay was immunoSEQ multiplex PCR. Its listing shows just under 60,000 clones. This sequence originates from a male donor in good health and CMV-seronegative. Source material: PBMCs. The chain is built from TRBV5-4 and TRBJ2-6, with a tentative D call TRBD2 (6 bases). The CDR3 is CASSLVGGGANVLTF. The CDR3 coding sequence is TGTGCCAGCAGCTTGGTGGGGGGTGGGGCCAACGTCCTGACTTTC.